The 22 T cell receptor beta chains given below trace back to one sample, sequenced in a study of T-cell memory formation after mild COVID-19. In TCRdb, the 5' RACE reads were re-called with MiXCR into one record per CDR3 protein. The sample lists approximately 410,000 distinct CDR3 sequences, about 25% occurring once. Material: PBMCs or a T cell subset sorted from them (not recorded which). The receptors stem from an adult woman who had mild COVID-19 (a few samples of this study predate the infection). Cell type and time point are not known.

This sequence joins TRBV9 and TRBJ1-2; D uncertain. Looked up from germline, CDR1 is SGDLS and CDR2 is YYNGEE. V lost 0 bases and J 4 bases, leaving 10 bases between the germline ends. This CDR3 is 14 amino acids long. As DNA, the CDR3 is TGTGCCAGCAGCGTAGACGGGGAGGCCTATGGCTACACCTTC. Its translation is CASSVDGEAYGYTF.

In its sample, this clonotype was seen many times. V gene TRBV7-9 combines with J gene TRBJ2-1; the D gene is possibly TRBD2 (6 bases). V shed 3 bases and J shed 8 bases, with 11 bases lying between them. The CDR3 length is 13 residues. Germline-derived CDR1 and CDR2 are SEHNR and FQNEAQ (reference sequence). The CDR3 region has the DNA TGTGCCAGCAGCTTGACTAGTAGCCATGAGCAGTTCTTC. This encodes CASSLTSSHEQFF.

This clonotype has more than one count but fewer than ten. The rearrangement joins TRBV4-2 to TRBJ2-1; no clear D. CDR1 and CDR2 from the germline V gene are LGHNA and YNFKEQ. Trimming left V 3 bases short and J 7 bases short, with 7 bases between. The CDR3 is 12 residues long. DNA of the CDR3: TGTGCCAGCAGCCAGGTCGGGAATGAGCAGTTCTTC. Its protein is CASSQVGNEQFF.

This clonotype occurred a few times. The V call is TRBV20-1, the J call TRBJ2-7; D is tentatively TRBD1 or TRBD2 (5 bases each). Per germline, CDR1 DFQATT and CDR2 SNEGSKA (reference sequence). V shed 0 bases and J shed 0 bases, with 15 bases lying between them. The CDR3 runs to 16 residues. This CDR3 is CSARDFRDGNSYEQYF. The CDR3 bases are TGCAGTGCTAGAGATTTCAGGGACGGCAACTCCTACGAGCAGTACTTC.

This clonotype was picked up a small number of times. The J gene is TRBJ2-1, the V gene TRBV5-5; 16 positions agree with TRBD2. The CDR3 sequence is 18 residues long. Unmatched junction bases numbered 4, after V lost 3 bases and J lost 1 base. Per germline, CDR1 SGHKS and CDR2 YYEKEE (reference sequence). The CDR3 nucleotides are TGTGCCAGCAGCTCCGGGACTAGCGGGAGGGTATCCTACAATGAGCAGTTCTTC. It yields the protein CASSSGTSGRVSYNEQFF.

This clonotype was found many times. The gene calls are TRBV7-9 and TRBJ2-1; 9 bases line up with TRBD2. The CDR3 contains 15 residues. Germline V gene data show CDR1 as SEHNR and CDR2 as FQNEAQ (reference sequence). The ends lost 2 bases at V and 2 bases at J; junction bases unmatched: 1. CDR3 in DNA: TGTGCCAGCAGCTTACTAGCGGGAACCTACAATGAGCAGTTCTTC. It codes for CASSLLAGTYNEQFF.

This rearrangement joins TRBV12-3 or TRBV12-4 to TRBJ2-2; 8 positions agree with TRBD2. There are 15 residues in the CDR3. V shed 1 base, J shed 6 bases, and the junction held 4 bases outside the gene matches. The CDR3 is CASSLGRGGAGELFF. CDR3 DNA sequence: TGTGCCAGCAGTTTAGGCCGGGGGGGAGCCGGGGAGCTGTTTTTT.

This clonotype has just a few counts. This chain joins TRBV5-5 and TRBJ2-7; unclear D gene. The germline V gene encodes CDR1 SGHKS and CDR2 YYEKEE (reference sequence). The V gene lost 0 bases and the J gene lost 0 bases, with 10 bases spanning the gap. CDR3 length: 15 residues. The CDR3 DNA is TGTGCCAGCAGCTTGGGGCCAATACTCTCCTACGAGCAGTACTTC. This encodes CASSLGPILSYEQYF.

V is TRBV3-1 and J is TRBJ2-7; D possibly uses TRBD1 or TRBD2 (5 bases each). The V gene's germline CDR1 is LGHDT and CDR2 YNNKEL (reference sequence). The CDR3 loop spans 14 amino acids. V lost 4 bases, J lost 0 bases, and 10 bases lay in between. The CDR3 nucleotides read TGTGCCAGCAGCCTAAAGGGGAGCTCCTACGAGCAGTACTTC. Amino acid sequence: CASSLKGSSYEQYF.

Here the CDR3 DNA reads TGTGCCAGCAGCTTCCGGGGTTTGGTGACCCAGTACTTC. This sequence encodes CASSFRGLVTQYF. The chain uses TRBV7-9 and TRBJ2-5; TRBD2 might be the D (5 bases). Germline CDR1 and CDR2: SEHNR and FQNEAQ (reference sequence). V was shortened by 3 bases and J by 7 bases, with 12 bases between the two germline ends. CDR3 length: 13 residues.

The CDR3 reads CASSFAPSGEFTDTQYF. As DNA, the CDR3 is TGCGCCAGCAGCTTCGCGCCTAGCGGGGAGTTCACAGATACGCAGTATTTT. The chain joins TRBV5-1 to TRBJ2-3, with 9 bases matching TRBD2. V shed 2 bases and J 2 bases; nucleotides not matched to a gene: 9. The CDR3 is 17 residues long. CDR1 and CDR2 (germline): SGHRS, YFSETQ.

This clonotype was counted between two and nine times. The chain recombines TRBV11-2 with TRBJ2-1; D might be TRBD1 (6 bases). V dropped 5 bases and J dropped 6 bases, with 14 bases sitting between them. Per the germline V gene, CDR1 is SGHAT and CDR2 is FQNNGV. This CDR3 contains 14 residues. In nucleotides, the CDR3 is TGTGCCAGCAGCGAGAACAGGGTCCGCAATGAGCAGTTCTTC. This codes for CASSENRVRNEQFF.

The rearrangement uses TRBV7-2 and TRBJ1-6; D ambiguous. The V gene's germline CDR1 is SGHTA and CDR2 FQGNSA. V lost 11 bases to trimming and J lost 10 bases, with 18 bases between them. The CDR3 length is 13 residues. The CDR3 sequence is CAGGRRVDSPLHF. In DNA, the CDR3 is TGTGCCGGCGGGCGGAGGGTGGACTCACCCCTCCACTTT.

CDR3 coding DNA: TGTGCCAGCAGTCGGCGGGACAGGGGAGGAGTAGAGCAGTACTTC. Its translation is CASSRRDRGGVEQYF. The chain carries TRBV12-3 or TRBV12-4 and TRBJ2-7, with 10 nucleotides matching TRBD1. The J segment lost 7 bases and the V segment lost 5 bases, leaving 11 bases of the junction unmatched. The CDR3 has 15 amino acids.

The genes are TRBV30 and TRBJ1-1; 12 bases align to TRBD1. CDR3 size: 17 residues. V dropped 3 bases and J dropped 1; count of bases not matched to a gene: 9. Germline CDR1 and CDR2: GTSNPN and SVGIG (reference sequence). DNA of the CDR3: TGTGCCTGGAGAGGAGCGGGGACAGGGGGCCCGAACACTGAAGCTTTCTTT. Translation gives CAWRGAGTGGPNTEAFF.

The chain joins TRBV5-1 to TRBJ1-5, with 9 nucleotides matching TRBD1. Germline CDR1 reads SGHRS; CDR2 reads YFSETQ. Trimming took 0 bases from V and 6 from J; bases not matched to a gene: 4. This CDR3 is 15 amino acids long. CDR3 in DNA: TGCGCCAGCAGCTTGGGGGGGACAGGGAGTCAGCCCCAGCATTTT. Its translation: CASSLGGTGSQPQHF.

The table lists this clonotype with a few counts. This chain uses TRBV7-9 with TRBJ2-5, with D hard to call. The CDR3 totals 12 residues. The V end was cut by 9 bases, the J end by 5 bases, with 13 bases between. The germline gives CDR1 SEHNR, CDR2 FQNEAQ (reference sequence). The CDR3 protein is CASTDFGETQYF. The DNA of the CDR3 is TGTGCCAGTACAGACTTTGGGGAGACCCAGTACTTC.

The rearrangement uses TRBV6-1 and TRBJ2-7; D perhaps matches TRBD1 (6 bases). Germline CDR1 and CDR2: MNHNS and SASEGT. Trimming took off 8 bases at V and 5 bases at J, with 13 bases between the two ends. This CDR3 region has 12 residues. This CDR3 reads CASPTGIHEQYF. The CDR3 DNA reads TGTGCCAGCCCTACAGGGATCCACGAGCAGTACTTC.

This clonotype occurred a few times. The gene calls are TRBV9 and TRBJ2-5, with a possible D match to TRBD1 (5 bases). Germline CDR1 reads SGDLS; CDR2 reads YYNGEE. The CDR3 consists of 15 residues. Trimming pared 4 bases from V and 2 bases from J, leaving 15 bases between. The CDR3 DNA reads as TGTGCCAGCAGCACTTATGTGGGGCGACAAGAGACCCAGTACTTC. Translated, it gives CASSTYVGRQETQYF.

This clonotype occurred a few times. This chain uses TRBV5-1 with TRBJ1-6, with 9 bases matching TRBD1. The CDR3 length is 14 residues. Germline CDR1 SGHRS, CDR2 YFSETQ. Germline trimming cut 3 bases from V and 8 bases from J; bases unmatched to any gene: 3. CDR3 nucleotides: TGCGCCAGCAGCTCTAGGACAGGGGATTCACCCCTCCACTTT. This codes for CASSSRTGDSPLHF.

DNA for the CDR3: TGCGCCAGCAGCCAAAGGTCTGACGGGACAGATACGCAGTATTTT. Encoded protein: CASSQRSDGTDTQYF. J is TRBJ2-3 and V is TRBV4-1; D unresolved. The CDR3 consists of 15 residues. Germline CDR1 reads MGHRA; CDR2 reads YSYEKL. V lost 2 bases to trimming and J lost 3 bases, with 12 bases between them.

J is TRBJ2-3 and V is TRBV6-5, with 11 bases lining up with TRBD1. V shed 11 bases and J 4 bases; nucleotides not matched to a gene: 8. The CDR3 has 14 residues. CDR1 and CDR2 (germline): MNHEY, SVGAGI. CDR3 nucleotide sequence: TGTGCCTCCACCCAGGGACAGGGGGCAGATACGCAGTATTTT. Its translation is CASTQGQGADTQYF.